These T cell receptor beta chains were read from a single sample in a study of T cells in localized non-small cell lung cancer. Produced via immunoSEQ multiplex PCR; TCRdb's table is partial and in-frame only. The sample includes about 79,000 clones, almost 85% of them seen just once. Sample: peripheral blood, taken before any cancer treatment. Receptors originate from a female donor older than 55 with stage I lung adenocarcinoma. The CDR3 runs from the conserved cysteine through the conserved F or W. D genes are given only for firm matches. Size is stated for part of the rows, as once, few or many counts, or as a class when the clone is expanded.

CDR3nt | CDR3aa | v_gene | d_gene | j_gene | abundance
TGTGCCAGCAGTTACGACAGCTGGGATAACTATGGCTACACCTTC | CASSYDSWDNYGYTF | TRBV6-5 | . | TRBJ1-2 | once
TGCGCCAGCAGCTCCGGGACTAGCGTTTCCTCCTACGAGCAGTACTTC | CASSSGTSVSSYEQYF | TRBV5-1 | TRBD2 | TRBJ2-7 | once
TGTGCCAGCACTCAAAGGGGTCCCGGGGAGCTGTTTTTT | CASTQRGPGELFF | TRBV6-1 | . | TRBJ2-2 | .
TGTGCCAGCAGCCTTCAGGGCCCTATGGGGACTGAAGCTTTCTTT | CASSLQGPMGTEAFF | TRBV2 | . | TRBJ1-1 | .
TGTGCCAGCAGCCAGAATTTCGATGAGCAGTTCTTC | CASSQNFDEQFF | TRBV4-2 | . | TRBJ2-1 | once
TGTGCCAGCAGGTACGCCGGGACAGGGGTTCAGCCCCAGCATTTT | CASRYAGTGVQPQHF | TRBV28 | TRBD1 | TRBJ1-5 | few
TGTGCCAGCAGCTATGACCAGGGCCCCTACGAGCAGTACTTC | CASSYDQGPYEQYF | TRBV14 | . | TRBJ2-7 | .
TGCAGCGTTGAAAGTCCAGGTGAGCAGTTCTTC | CSVESPGEQFF | TRBV29-1 | . | TRBJ2-1 | few
TGTGCCAGCAGCGCCGCTCGGCAGGGGGGGAACACTGAAGCTTTCTTT | CASSAARQGGNTEAFF | TRBV9 | TRBD1 | TRBJ1-1 | many
TGTGCCAGCAGCCAAGCCGGTAATACTGGAAACACCATATATTTT | CASSQAGNTGNTIYF | TRBV14 | . | TRBJ1-3 | .
TGTGCCACCTCCCCCCCGACAGGGCCTACCTACGAGCAGTACTTC | CATSPPTGPTYEQYF | TRBV11-3 | TRBD1 | TRBJ2-7 | .
TGTGCCAGCAGCCCTTCTGGAAACACCATATATTTT | CASSPSGNTIYF | TRBV25-1 | . | TRBJ1-3 | .
TGTGCCAGCAGCTTCTTCCTTACGGGAGAGCAGTACTTC | CASSFFLTGEQYF | TRBV7-9 | . | TRBJ2-7 | .
TGTGCCAGCCAAGATACAGGGTCTCCTCAGCCCCAGCATTTT | CASQDTGSPQPQHF | TRBV2 | . | TRBJ1-5 | .
TGTGCCACCAAGACCGGGCTACAGGAGACCCAGTACTTC | CATKTGLQETQYF | TRBV2 | . | TRBJ2-5 | once
TGTGCCGACAAACAGGAGAGGGATACTGAAGCTTTCTTT | CADKQERDTEAFF | TRBV2 | . | TRBJ1-1 | .
TGTGCCACCGCTTCAGCGGGAGGGGCCTACGAGCAGTACTTC | CATASAGGAYEQYF | TRBV7-9 | TRBD2 | TRBJ2-7 | .
TGTGCCAGTAGTATAGGCACAGGGGCTGGAAACACCATATATTTT | CASSIGTGAGNTIYF | TRBV19 | TRBD1 | TRBJ1-3 | .
TGTGCCAGCAGCTCAGGGGATGGGGGGAGGTCCTACAATGAGCAGTTCTTC | CASSSGDGGRSYNEQFF | TRBV7-9 | . | TRBJ2-1 | .
TGTGCCAGCAGCACCGACAGGTTCACTGAAGCTTTCTTT | CASSTDRFTEAFF | TRBV11-2 | . | TRBJ1-1 | .
TGTGCCAGCTCACCACCGACGGGTAACTATGGCTACACCTTC | CASSPPTGNYGYTF | TRBV18 | . | TRBJ1-2 | .
TGTGCCACCAGCAAAAGCGGTAACACAGATACGCAGTATTTT | CATSKSGNTDTQYF | TRBV15 | . | TRBJ2-3 | .
TGTGCCAGCTCACGGGACAGAGGGTCCTACGAGCAGTACTTC | CASSRDRGSYEQYF | TRBV18 | TRBD1 | TRBJ2-7 | .
TGTGCCAGCAGTCGACAGGGGGCGAGGGGAAACACCATATATTTT | CASSRQGARGNTIYF | TRBV28 | TRBD1 | TRBJ1-3 | .
TGTGCCAGTAGGGCGGACAGGGCCAGTTCTGGAAACACCATATATTTT | CASRADRASSGNTIYF | TRBV19 | TRBD1 | TRBJ1-3 | .
TGTGCCAGCAGTCGCCGGGCTACTAATTCACCCCTCCACTTT | CASSRRATNSPLHF | TRBV6-5 | . | TRBJ1-6 | .
TGCGCCAGCAGTGAGTCGGGCAGGGGGCTTGAAGCTTTCTTT | CASSESGRGLEAFF | TRBV10-1 | TRBD1 | TRBJ1-1 | .
TGTGCCAGCAGCTTCATCGGACAGTCAGACTCTGGAAACACCATATATTTT | CASSFIGQSDSGNTIYF | TRBV7-8 | . | TRBJ1-3 | few
TGCGCCAGCAGCGAGGGGGACCCTAACTATGGCTACACCTTC | CASSEGDPNYGYTF | TRBV5-1 | . | TRBJ1-2 | .
TGCAGCGCCTGGGGTTATAGCGGGAGGAACAATGAGCAGTTCTTC | CSAWGYSGRNNEQFF | TRBV29-1 | TRBD2 | TRBJ2-1 | .
TGTGCCAGCAGTGATCTAGCGGCCTCGTGGAATGAGCAGTTCTTC | CASSDLAASWNEQFF | TRBV2 | TRBD2 | TRBJ2-1 | .
TGTGCCAGTAGTATCCTCGCTGAGGGAACTGAAGCTTTCTTT | CASSILAEGTEAFF | TRBV19 | . | TRBJ1-1 | .
TGTGCCAGCAATTTACAAGGGAATGGCTACACCTTC | CASNLQGNGYTF | TRBV6-5 | . | TRBJ1-2 | .
TGCAGCGTCCCTAGACAGGGTGGCTATGGCTACACCTTC | CSVPRQGGYGYTF | TRBV29-1 | TRBD1 | TRBJ1-2 | .
TGTGCCAGTAGTATAGATCCGGGGCTTAATTCACCCCTCCACTTT | CASSIDPGLNSPLHF | TRBV19 | . | TRBJ1-6 | .
TGTGCCAGCAGTTTGAGTATTCGAAGCACAGATACGCAGTATTTT | CASSLSIRSTDTQYF | TRBV27 | . | TRBJ2-3 | .
TGTGCCAGCAGTGAAGTGAAGGGTGCGGCTGGAAACACCATATATTTT | CASSEVKGAAGNTIYF | TRBV2 | . | TRBJ1-3 | few
TGTGCCAGTAGTGTTTCCGACAGGGCCGGAGGCTATGGCTACACCTTC | CASSVSDRAGGYGYTF | TRBV19 | TRBD1 | TRBJ1-2 | .
TGCGCCAGCAGTGAAGGGACGAGCTCAGGGAGTCAGCCCCAGCATTTT | CASSEGTSSGSQPQHF | TRBV10-2 | . | TRBJ1-5 | .
TGTGCCAGCAGCCAATTACTAGCGGGAGGGCCGGGTGAGCAGTTCTTC | CASSQLLAGGPGEQFF | TRBV4-2 | TRBD2 | TRBJ2-1 | .
TGTGCCAGCAGCTTTCCTTGGAACACCGGGGAGCTGTTTTTT | CASSFPWNTGELFF | TRBV7-2 | . | TRBJ2-2 | .
TGTGCCAGCAGTGTTGGGAGTTCCTACAATGAGCAGTTCTTC | CASSVGSSYNEQFF | TRBV6-4 | . | TRBJ2-1 | .
TGTGCCAGCAGCTTAAGGGACAGCTCCTATGGCTACACCTTC | CASSLRDSSYGYTF | TRBV11-2 | TRBD1 | TRBJ1-2 | .
TGCGCCAGCAGGACAAAGCCCGGGCAGACTGAAGCTTTCTTT | CASRTKPGQTEAFF | TRBV5-1 | . | TRBJ1-1 | .
TGTGCTAGCAGCTTAGGGTTCGGCGGGGGAGAAGAGACCCAGTACTTC | CASSLGFGGGEETQYF | TRBV7-7 | TRBD2 | TRBJ2-5 | .
TGTGCCAGCCAGGTCGACAGAACGAACACTGAAGCTTTCTTT | CASQVDRTNTEAFF | TRBV7-9 | . | TRBJ1-1 | .
TGTGCCAGCAGCCTACAGGGGGGATACACAGATACGCAGTATTTT | CASSLQGGYTDTQYF | TRBV6-4 | TRBD1 | TRBJ2-3 | once
TGTGCCAGCAGTCGTACTAGCGGGGGGGAGACCCAGTACTTC | CASSRTSGGETQYF | TRBV2 | TRBD2 | TRBJ2-5 | .
TGTGCCAGCAGCCGCCCGACAGGGGCGGGAGGTAATGAGCAGTTCTTC | CASSRPTGAGGNEQFF | TRBV7-3 | . | TRBJ2-1 | .
TGTGCCAGCAGTGGGGACAGCAACTATGGCTACACCTTC | CASSGDSNYGYTF | TRBV2 | TRBD1 | TRBJ1-2 | .
TGTGCCAGCAGTTCACAGTACAATGAGCAGTTCTTC | CASSSQYNEQFF | TRBV6-1 | . | TRBJ2-1 | .
TGTGCCAGCAGTGAACGGACAGGGCGCCAGCCCCAGCATTTT | CASSERTGRQPQHF | TRBV6-1 | TRBD1 | TRBJ1-5 | .
TGTGCCAGTAGCGTACAGGGGTTGAACACTGAAGCTTTCTTT | CASSVQGLNTEAFF | TRBV19 | TRBD1 | TRBJ1-1 | .
TGTGCCATCAGTGATTTAAGTGGAGAGACCCAGTACTTC | CAISDLSGETQYF | TRBV10-3 | . | TRBJ2-5 | .
TGCAGCGTTGATTTAGGAGGAGGGACCCAGTACTTC | CSVDLGGGTQYF | TRBV29-1 | . | TRBJ2-5 | once
TGTGCCAGTGCCCTAGAGGGTAGCTCCTACGAGCAGTACTTC | CASALEGSSYEQYF | TRBV7-8 | . | TRBJ2-7 | .
TGTGCCAGCACTAGACAGGGAACCAATCAGCCCCAGCATTTT | CASTRQGTNQPQHF | TRBV2 | TRBD1 | TRBJ1-5 | .
TGTGCCAGCAGTGGGGACAGTGTTCCCTACGAGCAGTACTTC | CASSGDSVPYEQYF | TRBV2 | TRBD1 | TRBJ2-7 | .
TGTGCCATCAGTGGGTGGACTAGGGGCCCCGCAGATACGCAGTATTTT | CAISGWTRGPADTQYF | TRBV10-3 | TRBD2 | TRBJ2-3 | .
TGTGCCAGCAGCTTAGCACCGAGCTACAATGAGCAGTTCTTC | CASSLAPSYNEQFF | TRBV7-6 | . | TRBJ2-1 | .